This passage covers 27 T cell receptor beta chains from one sample sequenced in a study of regulatory T cells in long-lasting Graves disease. Arm-PCR of CDR3 regions and iRepertoire HTBI primers were the basis on which TCR beta libraries were built. TCRdb called the multiplex PCR reads again in MiXCR, with one record for every CDR3 protein. The table has approximately 470,000 distinct CDR3 sequences, roughly 16% seen once; the top ten hold 9% to 15%. Specified time point: newly diagnosed GD, antithyroid drugs for less than 3 months. Generation of the TCR library employed RNA extracted from PBMCs. This sample was also put to use in a study of T cells in Graves' hyperthyroidism and ophthalmopathy.

The sample here was peripheral blood mononuclear cells (PBMCs), taken at new diagnosis, from a patient treated with antithyroid drugs. These receptors came from a man aged 40-55 years with Graves disease.

V gene TRBV15 combines with J gene TRBJ2-1; 7 bases fit TRBD2. Trimming cost V 7 bases and J 5 bases; bases outside gene matches: 11. The CDR3 has 15 amino acids. Per the germline V gene, CDR1 is LNHNV and CDR2 is YYDKDF (reference sequence). CDR3 sequence: CATTPIGTINNEQFF. The CDR3 nucleotides are TGTGCCACCACCCCGATCGGGACTATCAACAATGAGCAGTTCTTC.

DNA for the CDR3: TGTGCCAGTATCCAGCGGGAGGATCCCCACCATACGCAGTATTTT. This encodes CASIQREDPHHTQYF. The chain is built from TRBV19 and TRBJ2-3, with TRBD2 matching 9 bases. Germline loops: CDR1 LNHDA, CDR2 SQIVND (reference sequence). This CDR3 comprises 15 residues. The J segment lost 7 bases and the V segment lost 7 bases, leaving 12 bases of the junction unmatched. Drawing the rest from reference TRBV19 and TRBJ2-3, the complete variable domain is DGGITQSPKYLFRKEGQNVTLSCEQNLNHDAMYWYRQDPGQGLRLIYYSQIVNDFQKGDIAEGYSVSREKKESFPLTVTSAQKNPTAFYLCASIQREDPHHTQYFGPGTRLTVL.

This clonotype was counted many times. V usage is TRBV7-2 and J usage is TRBJ2-1; D ambiguous. The V gene lost 4 bases and the J gene lost 6 bases, with 7 bases spanning the gap. Germline assignment: CDR1 SGHTA and CDR2 FQGNSA. The length of the CDR3 is 12 residues. CDR3 nucleotides: TGTGCCAGCAGCTACGGTAGCAATGAGCAGTTCTTC. Encoded protein: CASSYGSNEQFF.

Notes on this clonotype: Because the CDR3's place on the DNA is in doubt, the DNA is left out and the CDR3 is given as listed by TCRdb. The J gene is TRBJ2-1, the V gene TRBV7-8; the D call TRBD2 from the table was never checked on the DNA. Germline-derived CDR1 and CDR2 are SGHVS and FQNEAQ. The CDR3 sequence runs 22 residues, both termini included. CDR3 region: CASSIYLCSVETDPSGRNEQFF.

In its sample, this clonotype was seen many times. This chain connects TRBV5-1 to TRBJ2-7; 11 nucleotides line up with TRBD2. Germline V gives CDR1 SGHRS, CDR2 YFSETQ. The CDR3 is 14 residues long. V shed 4 bases and J 6 bases; nucleotides not matched to a gene: 6. The CDR3 here is CASSPGTSGLEQYF. Here the CDR3 DNA reads TGCGCCAGCAGCCCCGGGACTAGCGGCCTCGAGCAGTACTTC.

In this sample, this clonotype turned up a few times. The V gene is TRBV28, the J gene TRBJ1-5, with 11 positions matching TRBD1. The germline CDR1 and CDR2 sequences are MDHEN and SYDVKM. J lost 8 bases, V lost 7 bases, and 10 bases had no gene match. CDR3 length equals 15 residues. Written as DNA, the CDR3 is TGTGCCAGCACCCCAGGGACAGGGGGAATAAAGCCCCAGCATTTT. The encoded protein is CASTPGTGGIKPQHF. The variable domain in full, with the rest retrieved from reference TRBV28 and TRBJ1-5, is DVKVTQSSRYLVKRTGEKVFLECVQDMDHENMFWYRQDPGLGLRLIYFSYDVKMKEKGDIPEGYSVSREKKERFSLILESASTNQTSMYLCASTPGTGGIKPQHFGDGTRLSIL.

In this sample, this clonotype turned up a few times. This chain uses TRBV20-1 with TRBJ1-2, with D hard to call. CDR1 is DFQATT and CDR2 is SNEGSKA in the germline V gene (reference sequence). The CDR3 totals 15 residues. Trimming stripped 0 bases from V and 7 bases from J, with 18 bases between. CDR3 amino acids: CSAREVGTKRVGYTF. As DNA, the CDR3 is TGCAGTGCTAGAGAAGTTGGCACTAAGAGGGTTGGCTACACCTTC.

V is TRBV29-1 and J is TRBJ2-1; TRBD1 aligns across 8 bases. The CDR3 contains 14 residues. The V segment lost 1 base and the J segment 8 bases; nucleotides outside the gene matches: 7. Per germline, CDR1 SQVTM and CDR2 ANQGSEA. CDR3 sequence reads: CSVEAGTGRYEQFF. The CDR3 region has the DNA TGCAGCGTTGAAGCCGGGACAGGAAGATATGAGCAGTTCTTC.

This clonotype was found a few times. The chain has TRBV20-1 and TRBJ2-1; D is perhaps TRBD2 (6 bases). V lost 4 bases and J lost 0, with 19 bases in between. The CDR3 is 17 amino acids. Germline assignment: CDR1 DFQATT and CDR2 SNEGSKA (reference sequence). CDR3 amino acids: CSATRRDGNYSYNEQFF. The CDR3 DNA reads as TGCAGTGCTACCAGGAGGGACGGAAATTACTCCTACAATGAGCAGTTCTTC.

There are many counts of this clonotype. The V and J genes are TRBV13 and TRBJ2-7; 7 bases agree with TRBD1. Trimming cost V 4 bases and J 3 bases; bases outside gene matches: 9. The germline V gene encodes CDR1 PRHDT and CDR2 FYEKMQ (reference sequence). There are 15 residues in the CDR3. The chain's CDR3 is CASSSTPGTDYEQYF. The CDR3 region has the DNA TGTGCCAGCAGCTCCACCCCCGGGACAGACTACGAGCAGTACTTC.

The chain employs TRBV7-2 and TRBJ1-1, with D possibly TRBD1 on 5 matching bases. This CDR3 has 14 amino acids. Germline assignment: CDR1 SGHTA and CDR2 FQGNSA. V lost 5 bases and J lost 7, with 17 bases in between. DNA of the CDR3: TGTGCCAGCAGCCCGTCTAGGACATGGGGTGAAGCTTTCTTT. This encodes CASSPSRTWGEAFF.

The CDR3 here is CASSRDHGYEQYF. The CDR3 DNA reads TGTGCCAGTAGTAGAGACCACGGCTACGAGCAGTACTTC. J is TRBJ2-7 and V is TRBV19, with D hard to call. Trimming shortened V by 4 bases and J by 3 bases, and 10 bases separated the two germline ends. This CDR3 is 13 amino acids long. Germline-derived CDR1 and CDR2 are LNHDA and SQIVND (reference sequence).

This clonotype was seen many times. The junction does not match germline at one end; this may be a read error. The chain couples TRBV11-2 to TRBJ2-1; a weak D match, TRBD1 (6 bases). Germline V CDR1 and CDR2: SGHAT, FQNNGV. The CDR3 is 15 residues long. The CDR3 DNA reads as TGTGTCAGCAGCTTAGTTCAGGGGCCTCCGGATGAGCAGTTCTTC. Amino acids: CVSSLVQGPPDEQFF.

As to this clonotype: At one end the junction does not follow the germline gene, possibly because of a read error. The chain has TRBV19 and TRBJ2-1, with TRBD1 as a possible D gene (6 bases). The DNA end is more similar to TRBJ2-5, so the J call may be wrong. The germline V gene encodes CDR1 LNHDA and CDR2 SQIVND (reference sequence). This CDR3 contains 15 residues. The CDR3 here is CVSSYTTGAPETQYF. In DNA form, the CDR3 reads TGTGTCAGTAGCTATACGACAGGCGCACCTGAGACCCAGTACTTC.

This clonotype was recorded a few times. The J gene is TRBJ2-1, the V gene TRBV6-2 or TRBV6-3; no definite D call. V was clipped by 6 bases and J by 5 bases, with 5 bases between them. The CDR3 sequence is 11 residues long. Looked up from germline, CDR1 is MNHEY and CDR2 is SVGEGT. The CDR3 loop reads CASRLDNEQFF. The CDR3 DNA reads as TGTGCCAGCAGGCTAGACAATGAGCAGTTCTTC.

In its sample, this clonotype was seen many times. This sequence joins TRBV28 and TRBJ1-2; no clear D. CDR1 is MDHEN, CDR2 SYDVKM, per germline. The CDR3 loop spans 13 amino acids. Trimming cost V 2 bases and J 7 bases, with 11 bases left between them. CDR3 sequence: CASSLAEYAGYTF. The CDR3, as DNA: TGTGCCAGCAGTTTAGCGGAGTACGCTGGCTACACCTTC.

The table lists this clonotype with a few counts. This sequence joins TRBV29-1 and TRBJ2-3; 7 bases agree with TRBD2. V shed 0 bases, J shed 5 bases, and the junction held 5 bases outside the gene matches. The germline CDR1 and CDR2 sequences are SQVTM and ANQGSEA. This CDR3 spans 14 amino acids. The CDR3: CSVEDLTSLDTQYF. In nucleotides, the CDR3 is TGCAGCGTTGAAGATCTGACTAGCCTAGATACGCAGTATTTT.

The rearrangement uses TRBV4-1 and TRBJ2-1, with unresolved D. The CDR3 loop spans 15 amino acids. The V and J ends lost 1 base and 8 bases respectively, with 15 bases between them. Per germline, CDR1 MGHRA and CDR2 YSYEKL. The CDR3 nucleotides read TGCGCCAGCAGCCAAGGTCCGCTGGTTACCGATGAGCAGTTCTTC. Its translation: CASSQGPLVTDEQFF.

The chain joins TRBV12-3 or TRBV12-4 to TRBJ2-7; 11 bases align to TRBD2. V gave up 6 bases and J gave up 7 bases; unmatched junction bases: 14. The CDR3 runs 16 residues. CDR3 in DNA: TGTGCCAGCAGATCAGGTCGGGGTAGCGGGAGGGAGGAGCAGTACTTC. Protein product: CASRSGRGSGREEQYF.

This clonotype was recorded at least ten times. The chain carries TRBV9 and TRBJ2-7, with 8 bases aligning to TRBD2. The germline V gene has CDR1 SGDLS and CDR2 YYNGEE. The CDR3 covers 14 residues. V lost 2 bases, J lost 2 bases, and 3 bases stayed unmatched. CDR3 DNA: TGTGCCAGCAGCGTGACTAGCGAAACCTACGAGCAGTACTTC. It is translated as CASSVTSETYEQYF.

The sample holds a few counts of this clonotype. The V call is TRBV5-1, the J call TRBJ2-1; TRBD2 agrees at 8 bases. Germline trimming cut 3 bases from V and 6 bases from J; bases unmatched to any gene: 8. The CDR3 contains 15 residues. Germline V gives CDR1 SGHRS, CDR2 YFSETQ. This CDR3 reads CASSSGLVAGNEQFF. The CDR3 nucleotides are TGCGCCAGCAGCTCGGGACTAGTGGCGGGCAATGAGCAGTTCTTC.

This clonotype was observed a few times. The V call is TRBV28, the J call TRBJ2-4; possibly TRBD2 for D (6 bases). Germline lookup yields CDR1 MDHEN and CDR2 SYDVKM. Between the trimmed V and J ends, which lost 6 bases and 11 bases, there was a span of 11 bases. The CDR3 covers 11 residues. The CDR3, as DNA: TGTGCCAGCAGGGGGGGACGGTTTCAGTACTTC. This codes for CASRGGRFQYF.

The V and J genes are TRBV25-1 and TRBJ1-5; D is uncertain. The V gene's germline CDR1 is MGHDK and CDR2 SYGVNS. Trimming removed 6 bases at V and 3 bases at J, with 12 bases between. This CDR3 comprises 14 residues. CDR3 residues: CASSDPGPNQPQHF. The CDR3 DNA is TGTGCCAGCAGCGACCCCGGCCCCAATCAGCCCCAGCATTTT.

The table lists this clonotype with many counts. The gene calls are TRBV7-9 and TRBJ1-2, with D possibly being TRBD1 (5 bases). Per the germline V gene, CDR1 is SEHNR and CDR2 is FQNEAQ (reference sequence). The CDR3 runs to 13 residues. Trimming stripped 1 base from V and 8 bases from J, with 11 bases between. CDR3: CASSLVTTDGYTF. In nucleotides, the CDR3 is TGTGCCAGCAGCTTAGTCACGACAGACGGCTACACCTTC.

This clonotype has more than one count but fewer than ten. This chain joins TRBV20-1 and TRBJ1-2; D perhaps matches TRBD1 (5 bases). CDR3 length equals 14 residues. Germline CDR1 and CDR2: DFQATT and SNEGSKA (reference sequence). Trimming stripped 6 bases from V and 1 base from J, with 15 bases between. In nucleotides, the CDR3 is TGCAGTGCCCCAGGACCCGGGGGTAACTATGGCTACACCTTC. Its translation: CSAPGPGGNYGYTF.

This clonotype was detected many times. The gene calls are TRBV20-1 and TRBJ2-7; D remains ambiguous. Germline CDR1 reads DFQATT; CDR2 reads SNEGSKA (reference sequence). V was cut by 0 bases and J by 1 base, with 7 bases left in between. The CDR3 is 13 residues long. The CDR3 spells CSARDAQSYEQYF. The CDR3 nucleotides are TGCAGTGCTAGAGATGCCCAGTCCTACGAGCAGTACTTC.

This clonotype was observed many times. This chain connects TRBV18 to TRBJ2-7; no definite D call. The CDR3 is 14 residues long. The germline gives CDR1 KGHSH, CDR2 LQKENI. Trimming took 2 bases from V and 2 from J, leaving 10 bases between them. CDR3 in amino acids: CASSPGQNTYEQYF. Here the CDR3 DNA reads TGTGCCAGCTCACCAGGCCAGAATACCTACGAGCAGTACTTC.